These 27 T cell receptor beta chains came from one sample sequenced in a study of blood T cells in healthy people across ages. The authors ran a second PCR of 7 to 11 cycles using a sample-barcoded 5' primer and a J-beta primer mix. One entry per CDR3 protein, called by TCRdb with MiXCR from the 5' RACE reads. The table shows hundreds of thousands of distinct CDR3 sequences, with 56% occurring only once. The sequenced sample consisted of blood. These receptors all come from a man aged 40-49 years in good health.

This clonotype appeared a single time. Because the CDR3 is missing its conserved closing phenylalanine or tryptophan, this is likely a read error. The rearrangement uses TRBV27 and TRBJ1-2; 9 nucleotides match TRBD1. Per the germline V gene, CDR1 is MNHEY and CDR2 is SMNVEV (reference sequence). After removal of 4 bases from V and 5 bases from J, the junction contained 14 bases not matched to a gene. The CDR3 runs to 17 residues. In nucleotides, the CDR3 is TGTGCCAGCAGTTCTTCTGGTGGGACAGGGATCGGGTATGGCTACACCTTA. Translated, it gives CASSSSGGTGIGYGYTL.

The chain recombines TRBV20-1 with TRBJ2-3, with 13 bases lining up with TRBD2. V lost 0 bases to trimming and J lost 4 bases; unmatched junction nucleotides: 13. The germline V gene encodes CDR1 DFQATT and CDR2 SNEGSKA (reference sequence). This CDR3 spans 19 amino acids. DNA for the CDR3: TGCAGTGCTAGAGATTTCGGGACTAGCGGGGAAGGGACCCCAGATACGCAGTATTTT. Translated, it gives CSARDFGTSGEGTPDTQYF.

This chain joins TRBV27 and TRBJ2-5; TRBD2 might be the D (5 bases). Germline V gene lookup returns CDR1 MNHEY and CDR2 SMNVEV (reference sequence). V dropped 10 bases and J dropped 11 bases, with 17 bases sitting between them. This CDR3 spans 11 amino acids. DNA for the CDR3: TGTGCCATTTCGACGGGATTGGAGCAGTACTTC. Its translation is CAISTGLEQYF.

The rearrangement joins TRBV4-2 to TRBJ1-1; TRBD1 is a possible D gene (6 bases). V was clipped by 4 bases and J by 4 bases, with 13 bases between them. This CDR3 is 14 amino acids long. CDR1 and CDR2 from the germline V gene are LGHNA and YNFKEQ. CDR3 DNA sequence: TGTGCCAGCAGCCCTCATGTACAGGGCACTGAAGCTTTCTTT. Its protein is CASSPHVQGTEAFF.

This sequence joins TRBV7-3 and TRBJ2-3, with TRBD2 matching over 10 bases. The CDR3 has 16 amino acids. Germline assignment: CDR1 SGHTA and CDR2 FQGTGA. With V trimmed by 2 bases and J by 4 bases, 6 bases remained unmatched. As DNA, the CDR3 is TGTGCCAGCAGCTTATCTTTAGCGGGGGGTGCAGATACGCAGTATTTT. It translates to CASSLSLAGGADTQYF.

CDR3: CASSYSTNRGLRNEQYF. As DNA, the CDR3 is TGTGCCAGCAGTTACTCGACCAACAGGGGGTTGAGGAACGAGCAGTACTTC. The chain links TRBV6-5 to TRBJ2-7; 8 bases align to TRBD1. V lost 0 bases and J lost 5; bases outside the gene matches: 12. Per germline, CDR1 MNHEY and CDR2 SVGAGI. The CDR3 runs 17 residues.

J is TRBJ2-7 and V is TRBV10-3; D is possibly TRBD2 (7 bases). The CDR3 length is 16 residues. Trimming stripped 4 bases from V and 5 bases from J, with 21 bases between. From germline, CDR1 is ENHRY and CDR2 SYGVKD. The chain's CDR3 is CAISAPQGGGQDEQYF. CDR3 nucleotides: TGTGCCATCAGTGCCCCACAGGGCGGGGGCCAAGACGAGCAGTACTTC.

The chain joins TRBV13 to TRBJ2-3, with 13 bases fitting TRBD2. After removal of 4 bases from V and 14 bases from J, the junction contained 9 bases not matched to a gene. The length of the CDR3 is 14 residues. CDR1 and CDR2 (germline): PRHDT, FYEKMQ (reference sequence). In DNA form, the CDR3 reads TGTGCCAGCAGCTCATCACTAGCGGGGGGGCCCATGTATTTT. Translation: CASSSSLAGGPMYF.

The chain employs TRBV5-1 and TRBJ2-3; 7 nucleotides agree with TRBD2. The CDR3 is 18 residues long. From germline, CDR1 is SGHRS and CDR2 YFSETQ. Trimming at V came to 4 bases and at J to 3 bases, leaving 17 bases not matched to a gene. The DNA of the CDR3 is TGCGCCAGCAGCAATCCCAGGTCCCGGGACTATACAACAGATACGCAGTATTTT. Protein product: CASSNPRSRDYTTDTQYF.

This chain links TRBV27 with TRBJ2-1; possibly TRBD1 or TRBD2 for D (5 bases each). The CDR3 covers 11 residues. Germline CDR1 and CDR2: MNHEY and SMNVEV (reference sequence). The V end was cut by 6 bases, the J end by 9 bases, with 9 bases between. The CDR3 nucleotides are TGTGCCAGCAGCGGGGCCAGTGAGCAGTTCTTC. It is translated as CASSGASEQFF.

CDR3 amino acids: CASSRGTSGRGNEQYF. In DNA, the CDR3 is TGCGCCAGCAGCCGTGGGACTAGCGGGAGGGGTAACGAGCAGTACTTC. The rearrangement joins TRBV5-1 to TRBJ2-7; TRBD2 agrees at 16 bases. Germline-derived CDR1 and CDR2 are SGHRS and YFSETQ. The CDR3 covers 16 residues. The V gene end was trimmed by 4 bases and the J gene end by 5 bases; junction bases not matched to a gene: 6. The entire variable domain, with the rest obtained from reference TRBV5-1 and TRBJ2-7, is as follows: KAGVTQTPRYLIKTRGQQVTLSCSPISGHRSVSWYQQTPGQGLQFLFEYFSETQRNKGNFPGRFSGRQFSNSRSEMNVSTLELGDSALYLCASSRGTSGRGNEQYFGPGTRLTVT.

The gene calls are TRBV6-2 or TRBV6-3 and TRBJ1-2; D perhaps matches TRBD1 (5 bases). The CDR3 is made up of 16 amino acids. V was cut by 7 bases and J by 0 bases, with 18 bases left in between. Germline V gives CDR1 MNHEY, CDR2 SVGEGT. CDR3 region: CASTYLPGPSNYGYTF. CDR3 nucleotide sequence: TGTGCCAGCACCTACCTTCCGGGACCGTCTAACTATGGCTACACCTTC.

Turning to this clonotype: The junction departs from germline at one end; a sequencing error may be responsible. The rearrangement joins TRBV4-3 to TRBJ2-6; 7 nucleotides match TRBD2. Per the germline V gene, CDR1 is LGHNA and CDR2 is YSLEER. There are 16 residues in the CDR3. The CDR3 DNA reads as TGCGCCAGCAGCCAAGCGGGAGGCTCTGGGACCAACGTCCTGACTTTC. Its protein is CASSQAGGSGTNVLTF.

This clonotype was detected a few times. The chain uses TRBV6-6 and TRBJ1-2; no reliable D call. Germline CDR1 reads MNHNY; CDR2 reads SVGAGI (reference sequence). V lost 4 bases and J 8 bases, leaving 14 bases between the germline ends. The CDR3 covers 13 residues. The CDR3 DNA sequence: TGTGCCAGCAGTTCCGGGCTTATAGAGGGCTACACCTTC. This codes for CASSSGLIEGYTF.

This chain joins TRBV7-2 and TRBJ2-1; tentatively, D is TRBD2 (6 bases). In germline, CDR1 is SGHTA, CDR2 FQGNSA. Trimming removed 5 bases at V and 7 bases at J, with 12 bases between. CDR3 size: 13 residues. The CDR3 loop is CASSLGLINEQFF. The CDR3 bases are TGTGCCAGCAGCCTGGGACTTATAAATGAGCAGTTCTTC.

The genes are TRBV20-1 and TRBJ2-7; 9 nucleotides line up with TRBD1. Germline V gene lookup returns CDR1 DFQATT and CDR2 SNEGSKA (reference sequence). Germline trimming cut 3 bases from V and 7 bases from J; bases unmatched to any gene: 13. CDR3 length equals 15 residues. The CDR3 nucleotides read TGCAGTGCTAGGGGCTCCGGGACAGGGATGAGGGAGCAGTACTTC. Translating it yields CSARGSGTGMREQYF.

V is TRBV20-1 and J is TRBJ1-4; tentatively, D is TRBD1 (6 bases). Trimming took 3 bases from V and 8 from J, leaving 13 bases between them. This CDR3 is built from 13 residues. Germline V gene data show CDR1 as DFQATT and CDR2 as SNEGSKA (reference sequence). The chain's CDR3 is CSARLAGAEKLFF. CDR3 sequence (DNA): TGCAGTGCTAGGTTGGCGGGGGCGGAAAAACTGTTTTTT.

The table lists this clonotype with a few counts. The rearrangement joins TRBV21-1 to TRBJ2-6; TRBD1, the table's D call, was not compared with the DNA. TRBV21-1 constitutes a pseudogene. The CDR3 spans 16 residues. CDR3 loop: CASSPGRSSGANVLTF. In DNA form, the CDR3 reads TGTGCCAGCAGTCCGGGACGGAGCTCTGGGGCCAACGTCCTGACTTTC.

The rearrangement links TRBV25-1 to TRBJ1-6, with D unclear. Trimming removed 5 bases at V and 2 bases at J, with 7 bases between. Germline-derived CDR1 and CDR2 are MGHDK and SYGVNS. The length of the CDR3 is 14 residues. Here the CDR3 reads CASSTLAYNSPLHF. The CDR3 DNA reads TGTGCCAGCAGTACACTGGCCTATAATTCACCCCTCCACTTT.

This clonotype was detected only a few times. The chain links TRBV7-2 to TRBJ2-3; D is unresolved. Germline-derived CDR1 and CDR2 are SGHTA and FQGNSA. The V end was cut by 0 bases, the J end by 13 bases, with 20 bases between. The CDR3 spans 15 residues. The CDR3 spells CASSLAAESAPIEYF. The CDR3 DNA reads TGTGCCAGCAGCTTAGCGGCGGAAAGCGCCCCGATCGAGTATTTT. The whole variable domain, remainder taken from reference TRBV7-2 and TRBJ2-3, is GAGVSQSPSNKVTEKGKDVELRCDPISGHTALYWYRQSLGQGLEFLIYFQGNSAPDKSGLPSDRFSAERTGGSVSTLTIQRTQQEDSAVYLCASSLAAESAPIEYFGPGTRLTVL.

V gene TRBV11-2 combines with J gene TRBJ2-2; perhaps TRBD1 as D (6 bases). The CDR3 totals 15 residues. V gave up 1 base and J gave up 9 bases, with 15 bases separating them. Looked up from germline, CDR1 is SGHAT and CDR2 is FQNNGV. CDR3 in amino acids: CASSLVGGANRELFF. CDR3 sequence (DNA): TGTGCCAGCAGCTTAGTTGGGGGCGCCAATCGGGAGCTGTTTTTT.

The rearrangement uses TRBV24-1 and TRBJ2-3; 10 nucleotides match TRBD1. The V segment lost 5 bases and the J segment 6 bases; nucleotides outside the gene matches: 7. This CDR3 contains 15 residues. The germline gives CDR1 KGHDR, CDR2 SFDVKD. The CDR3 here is CATSAIDRGLDTQYF. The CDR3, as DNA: TGTGCCACCAGTGCTATAGACAGGGGGCTTGATACGCAGTATTTT.

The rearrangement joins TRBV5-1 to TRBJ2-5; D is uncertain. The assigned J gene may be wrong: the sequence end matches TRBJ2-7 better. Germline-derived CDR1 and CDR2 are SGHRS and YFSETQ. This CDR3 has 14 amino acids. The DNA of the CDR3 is TGCGCCAGCAGCTTACACGGAACCTCCTACGAGCAGTACTTC. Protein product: CASSLHGTSYEQYF.

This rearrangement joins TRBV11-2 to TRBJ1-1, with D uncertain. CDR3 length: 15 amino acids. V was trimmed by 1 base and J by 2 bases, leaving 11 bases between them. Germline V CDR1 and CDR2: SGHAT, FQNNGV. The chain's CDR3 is CASSLVAGRNTEAFF. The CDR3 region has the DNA TGTGCCAGCAGCTTAGTGGCCGGACGAAACACTGAAGCTTTCTTT.

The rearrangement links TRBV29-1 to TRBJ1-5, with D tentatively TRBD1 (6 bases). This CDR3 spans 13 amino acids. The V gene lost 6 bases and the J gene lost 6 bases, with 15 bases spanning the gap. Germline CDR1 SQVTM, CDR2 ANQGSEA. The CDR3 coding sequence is TGCAGCGTGGGGGACAAGGGGAGTCAGCCCCAGCATTTT. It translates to CSVGDKGSQPQHF. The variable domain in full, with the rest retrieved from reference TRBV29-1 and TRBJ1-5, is SAVISQKPSRDICQRGTSLTIQCQVDSQVTMMFWYRQQPGQSLTLIATANQGSEATYESGFVIDKFPISRPNLTFSTLTVSNMSPEDSSIYLCSVGDKGSQPQHFGDGTRLSIL.

The DNA of the CDR3 is TGCAGTGCTAACCAAGGGGACGGTCACTACGAGCAGTACTTC. Protein sequence: CSANQGDGHYEQYF. The chain couples TRBV20-1 to TRBJ2-4; D possibly uses TRBD1 or TRBD2 (5 bases each). Judging by the DNA end, TRBJ2-7 fits better; the J call may be wrong. This CDR3 has 14 residues. The germline CDR1 and CDR2 sequences are DFQATT and SNEGSKA (reference sequence).

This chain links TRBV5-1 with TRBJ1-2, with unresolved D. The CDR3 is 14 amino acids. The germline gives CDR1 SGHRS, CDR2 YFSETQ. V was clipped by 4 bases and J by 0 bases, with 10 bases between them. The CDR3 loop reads CASSASGTNYGYTF. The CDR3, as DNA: TGCGCCAGCAGCGCAAGCGGGACTAACTATGGCTACACCTTC.